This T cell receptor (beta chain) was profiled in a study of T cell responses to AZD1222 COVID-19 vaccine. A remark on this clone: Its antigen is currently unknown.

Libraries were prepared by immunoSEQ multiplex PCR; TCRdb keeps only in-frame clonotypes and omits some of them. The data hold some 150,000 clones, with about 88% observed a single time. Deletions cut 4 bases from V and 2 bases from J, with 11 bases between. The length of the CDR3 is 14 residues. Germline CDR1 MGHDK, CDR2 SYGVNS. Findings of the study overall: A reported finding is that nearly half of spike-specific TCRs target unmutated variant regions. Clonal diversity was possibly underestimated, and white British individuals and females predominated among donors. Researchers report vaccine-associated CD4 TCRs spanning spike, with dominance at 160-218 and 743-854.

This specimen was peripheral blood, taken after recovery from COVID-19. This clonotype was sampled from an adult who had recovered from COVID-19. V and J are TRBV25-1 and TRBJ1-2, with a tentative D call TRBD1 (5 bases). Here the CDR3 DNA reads TGTGCCAGCAGTGGGACGGGGGGGAACTATGGCTACACCTTC. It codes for CASSGTGGNYGYTF.